This is a list of T cell receptor beta chains from one sample in a study of beta chain features in type 1 diabetes. Only in-frame clones appear in the TCRdb table, and some are missing; sequencing was by immunoSEQ multiplex PCR. This table holds around 130,000 clones, roughly 17% found once. Sequences were obtained from central memory CD4+ T cells from blood. Receptor source: a man younger than 40 with type 1 diabetes. CDR3s include the opening cysteine and the closing phenylalanine or tryptophan. The D gene is left open where the match is weak. The size of a clone is reported for some rows only, either as once, few or many, or as a class for expanded clones.

D gene	V gene	J gene	clone size	CDR3 DNA	CDR3 protein
NA	TRBV5-6	TRBJ2-6	NA	TGTGCCAGCAGCCTACACTCTGGGGCCAACGTCCTGACTTTC	CASSLHSGANVLTF
NA	TRBV11-3	TRBJ2-2	few	TGTGCCAGCAGCCTCGGGACCGTGAACACCGGGGAGCTGTTTTTT	CASSLGTVNTGELFF
TRBD2	TRBV10-2	TRBJ2-5	NA	TGCGCCAGCAGAGGACTAGCGGGGTACCAAGAGACCCAGTACTTC	CASRGLAGYQETQYF
NA	TRBV7-2	TRBJ1-3	NA	TGTGCCAGCACCTATCAGTTATCTGGAAACACCATATATTTT	CASTYQLSGNTIYF
NA	TRBV9	TRBJ1-3	NA	TGTGCCAGCAGCGTCCAGGGCCCGAACTCTGGAAACACCATATATTTT	CASSVQGPNSGNTIYF
NA	TRBV7-3	TRBJ2-5	many	TGTGCCAGCAGCTCCGGGGGGCCCGAGACCCAGTACTTC	CASSSGGPETQYF
NA	TRBV7-2	TRBJ2-3	NA	TGTGCCAGCAGCTTAAGCAGCACAGATACGCAGTATTTT	CASSLSSTDTQYF
NA	TRBV29-1	TRBJ2-5	NA	TGCAGCGTCCGTACCTGGGGGACTCAAGAGACCCAGTACTTC	CSVRTWGTQETQYF
NA	TRBV10-3	TRBJ1-3	NA	TGTGCCATCAGGACGGTTCCTGGAAACACCATATATTTT	CAIRTVPGNTIYF
NA	TRBV5-6	TRBJ2-5	NA	TGTGCCAGCAGCCGCCCAATTGGGACCCAGTACTTC	CASSRPIGTQYF
NA	TRBV19	TRBJ2-1	few	TGTGCCAGTAGTGTACCAAGGAGCTCCTACAATGAGCAGTTCTTC	CASSVPRSSYNEQFF
TRBD1	TRBV9	TRBJ1-3	NA	TGTGCCAGCAGCGTAGGGCAGGGGGCGGACCCCTCTGGAAACACCATATATTTT	CASSVGQGADPSGNTIYF
NA	TRBV25-1	TRBJ1-1	few	TGTGCCAGCAGAGCGGTTGGGGGGTTGAACACTGAAGCTTTCTTT	CASRAVGGLNTEAFF
NA	TRBV29-1	TRBJ2-1	once	TGCAGCGTTGAGGGGAGGAATGAGCAGTTCTTC	CSVEGRNEQFF
NA	TRBV5-6	TRBJ1-2	NA	TGTGCCAGCCAAGGGTGGACCTATGGCTACACCTTC	CASQGWTYGYTF
NA	TRBV11-2	TRBJ2-3	few	TGTGCCAGCAGGCGGACTGGCACAGATACGCAGTATTTT	CASRRTGTDTQYF
NA	TRBV9	TRBJ2-3	NA	TGTGCCAGCAGCGTAGACCCACTCACAGATACGCAGTATTTT	CASSVDPLTDTQYF
NA	TRBV7-2	TRBJ2-1	NA	TGTGCCAGCAGCAACGATTTCTCCTACAATGAGCAGTTCTTC	CASSNDFSYNEQFF
TRBD1	TRBV28	TRBJ1-5	NA	TGTGCCAGCAGTTCCGGACAGGGCAATCAGCCCCAGCATTTT	CASSSGQGNQPQHF
NA	TRBV7-2	TRBJ1-4	few	TGTGCCAGCAGGAACAGGGATCGGGAAAAACTGTTTTTT	CASRNRDREKLFF
NA	TRBV5-1	TRBJ2-1	NA	TGCGCCAGCAGCTTTGACTACCCCCTAGATGAGCAGTTCTTC	CASSFDYPLDEQFF
NA	TRBV25-1	TRBJ2-4	NA	TGTGCCAGCAGTGGGGGAACAATAGCCAAAAACATTCAGTACTTC	CASSGGTIAKNIQYF
TRBD1	TRBV18	TRBJ2-2	NA	TGTGCCAGCTCACCACAGGGACAGGGGAGTTCCGGGGAGCTGTTTTTT	CASSPQGQGSSGELFF
NA	TRBV14	TRBJ2-3	NA	TGTGCCAGCAGCCAAGGTAGCGGATCTAGCACAGATACGCAGTATTTT	CASSQGSGSSTDTQYF
TRBD1	TRBV4-3	TRBJ2-1	few	TGCGCCAGCAGCTCCGGACAGGGGTACGGCAATGAGCAGTTCTTC	CASSSGQGYGNEQFF
TRBD1	TRBV4-3	TRBJ1-5	many	TGCGCCAGCAGCCCCGACAGGGGGCCGCGGGATCAGCCCCAGCATTTT	CASSPDRGPRDQPQHF
TRBD2	TRBV4-2	TRBJ2-3	NA	TGTGCCAGCAGAGCCGTGACTAGCGGCACAGATACGCAGTATTTT	CASRAVTSGTDTQYF
NA	TRBV29-1	TRBJ2-2	NA	TGCAGCGTTAGGGACACCCCCACCGGGGAGCTGTTTTTT	CSVRDTPTGELFF
TRBD2	TRBV7-9	TRBJ2-3	few	TGTGCCAGCAGCTTAGTACTAGCGGGTACAGATACGCAGTATTTT	CASSLVLAGTDTQYF
NA	TRBV2	TRBJ2-1	few	TGTGCCAGCAGTGACAGGGGAGGCGAGCAGTTCTTC	CASSDRGGEQFF
NA	TRBV7-2	TRBJ1-6	many	TGTGCCAGCAGCTTAGAGGGGGGCCCACCCCTCCACTTT	CASSLEGGPPLHF
TRBD1	TRBV10-3	TRBJ2-1	NA	TGTGCCATCAGTGAGAACTCGGGACAGTACAATGAGCAGTTCTTC	CAISENSGQYNEQFF
TRBD1	TRBV6-5	TRBJ2-1	NA	TGTGCCAGCAGTTACACTGCGGGACAGGGCGGGAATGAGCAGTTCTTC	CASSYTAGQGGNEQFF
TRBD1	TRBV5-6	TRBJ2-7	NA	TGTGCCAGCAGCTGGGGAGACAGGGTGTACTACGAGCAGTACTTC	CASSWGDRVYYEQYF
TRBD2	TRBV7-4	TRBJ2-3	few	TGTGCCAGCAGCCCGTTGGGTAGCGGGGTTTTAGATACGCAGTATTTT	CASSPLGSGVLDTQYF
TRBD1	TRBV9	TRBJ1-4	few	TGTGCCAGCACCCGTCGTCCCGGGACAGGGACGGGGGAAAAACTGTTTTTT	CASTRRPGTGTGEKLFF
NA	TRBV27	TRBJ2-5	few	TGTGCCAGCAGTTCCGGCCGGACGCGCTGGAACCAAGAGACCCAGTACTTC	CASSSGRTRWNQETQYF
NA	TRBV4-2	TRBJ2-2	many	TGTGCCAGCAGCCCCTCGGCCCCGGGAACCGGGGAGCTGTTTTTT	CASSPSAPGTGELFF
TRBD1	TRBV7-2	TRBJ2-2	few	TGTGCCAGCAGCTCCCTCCGCAGGGGGCCTGACGGGGAGCTGTTTTTT	CASSSLRRGPDGELFF
TRBD2	TRBV7-9	TRBJ2-1	few	TGTGCCAGCAGCCCGCGGGGGAGCTCCTACAATGAGCAGTTCTTC	CASSPRGSSYNEQFF
NA	TRBV5-4	TRBJ1-4	NA	TGCGCCAGCAGCAGTGCAACTAATGAAAAACTGTTTTTT	CASSSATNEKLFF
NA	TRBV10-1	TRBJ2-3	NA	TGCGCCAGCAGTGAATCGGGGACCACAGATACGCAGTATTTT	CASSESGTTDTQYF
NA	TRBV27	TRBJ2-3	NA	TGTGCCACCGGTGAACAGGGATCTAGCACAGATACGCAGTATTTT	CATGEQGSSTDTQYF
NA	TRBV19	TRBJ2-4	few	TGTGCCAGTACCCCAACGGGCTCGAGAAACATTCAGTACTTC	CASTPTGSRNIQYF
TRBD1	TRBV5-8	TRBJ2-1	few	TGTGCCAGCAGCGTCAGACAGGGTAGGTCCAACTATGAGCAGTTCTTC	CASSVRQGRSNYEQFF
NA	TRBV6-5	TRBJ1-6	few	TGTGCCAGCACCACCAAAGCGTTTTCACCCCTCCACTTT	CASTTKAFSPLHF
TRBD1	TRBV14	TRBJ1-6	NA	TGTGCCAGCAGCCTATTGGGACAGGGGTATAATTCACCCCTCCACTTT	CASSLLGQGYNSPLHF
NA	TRBV6-5	TRBJ2-5	few	TGTGCCAGCAGTTACGAGGGTAGAAAGACCCAGTACTTC	CASSYEGRKTQYF
NA	TRBV30	TRBJ1-2	few	TGTGCCTGGAGTGGGGCCTACTATGGCTACACCTTC	CAWSGAYYGYTF
NA	TRBV18	TRBJ2-7	few	TGTGCCAGCTCACCTGAAAATTCCTACGAGCAGTACTTC	CASSPENSYEQYF
NA	TRBV6-1	TRBJ2-5	NA	TGTGCCAGCAGCGGCGGCTTCGCGGAGACCCAGTACTTC	CASSGGFAETQYF
NA	TRBV2	TRBJ2-7	few	TGTGCCTCTGTTGCAGGTCATCGGTACGAGCAGTACTTC	CASVAGHRYEQYF
NA	TRBV2	TRBJ2-1	NA	TGTGCCAGCAGGGGAGCGGGCTACAATGAGCAGTTCTTC	CASRGAGYNEQFF
NA	TRBV30	TRBJ1-2	few	TGTGCCTTGTATAGGCCAGCTAACTATGGCTACACCTTC	CALYRPANYGYTF
TRBD1	TRBV4-1	TRBJ1-1	NA	TGCGCCAGCAGCCAAGTGCCCTACAGGGGACCCACTGAAGCTTTCTTT	CASSQVPYRGPTEAFF
NA	TRBV7-2	TRBJ2-5	few	TGTGCCAGCAGCTTAGGTACTAGAGGGTACCAAGAGACCCAGTACTTC	CASSLGTRGYQETQYF
NA	TRBV29-1	TRBJ1-2	few	TGCAGCGTGACGGGGCAGGGGCATGGCTACACCTTC	CSVTGQGHGYTF
TRBD1	TRBV6-5	TRBJ2-2	NA	TGTGCCAGCAGCCAGGGGGTCGGGGAGCTGTTTTTT	CASSQGVGELFF
NA	TRBV28	TRBJ2-1	few	TGTGCCAGCAGTTTCGGCCGGAGCTCCTACAATGAGCAGTTCTTC	CASSFGRSSYNEQFF